This T cell receptor (beta chain) was documented in a study of T cells after yellow fever vaccination. A note on this clonotype: Its antigen is not known.

Findings of the study overall: Although the secondary response was weaker, it peaked faster, at day 5 versus 15.

Synthesis of TCR cDNA relied on 5'RACE template switching, which attached a universal primer site and UMIs. In TCRdb, the 5' RACE reads were re-called with MiXCR into one record per CDR3 protein. This sample yields about 330,000 distinct CDR3 sequences, of which about 7.8% are seen a single time; approximately 15% belongs to the top ten. Germline values: CDR1 MDHEN, CDR2 SYDVKM. The V gene lost 6 bases and the J gene lost 1 base, with 7 bases spanning the gap. This CDR3 comprises 14 residues. The TCR sequence derives from a man younger than 35 who received the YFV17D yellow fever vaccine. The rearrangement joins TRBV28 to TRBJ2-6, with D uncertain. The specimen comprised PBMCs, sampled 45 days after the first yellow fever vaccination. The CDR3 bases are TGTGCCAGCAGGGAATATTCTGGGGCCAACGTCCTGACTTTC. This gives the protein CASREYSGANVLTF.